This entry describes one T cell receptor beta chain. Its antigen is undetermined. The data stem from a study of a mutant IDH1 vaccine in newly diagnosed glioma. This CDR3 comprises 15 residues. The V gene's germline CDR1 is MNHEY and CDR2 SVGAGI. V shed 2 bases, J shed 10 bases, and the junction held 8 bases outside the gene matches. Time point meaning: week 11, during vaccination. Topical imiquimod was applied with each vaccine dose, which held 300 ug of mutant IDH1 20-mer peptide. The method was immunoSEQ multiplex PCR; TCRdb's version includes in-frame clones alone and lacks a portion of them. The sample lists under 150,000 clones; about four fifths were seen once.

This chain uses TRBV6-5 with TRBJ2-1, with 10 bases identical to TRBD2. The TCR originated in a man in his forties with glioma. The sequences come from PBMCs, collected from a glioma patient whose treatment included an IDH1 peptide vaccine. The CDR3 is CASSYGPTSGPEQFF. CDR3 in DNA: TGTGCCAGCAGTTACGGACCGACTAGCGGGCCCGAGCAGTTCTTC.